The 10 T cell receptor beta chains in this list originate from one sample, sequenced in a study of shared clonotypes between healthy human individuals. Sequencing used immunoSEQ multiplex PCR; TCRdb keeps in-frame clones, though not all of them. The sample yields 2,500,000 or so clones, 92% seen once. The specimen sequenced was naive CD4+ T cells from PBMCs. As to subset: CD45RA+ positively selected. These receptors were collected from a man in his late teens or twenties in good health. Some clones in this sample may be carry-over from other donors' samples.

The chain links TRBV5-6 to TRBJ1-1; D call uncertain. From germline, CDR1 is SGHDT and CDR2 YYEEEE. Trimming took off 4 bases at V and 5 bases at J, with 12 bases between the two ends. The CDR3 contains 13 residues. The CDR3 loop is CASSPQLGTEAFF. DNA for the CDR3: TGTGCCAGCAGCCCCCAGTTGGGAACTGAAGCTTTCTTT. Looking up the rest from reference TRBV5-6 and TRBJ1-1 gives the full variable domain: DAGVTQSPTHLIKTRGQQVTLRCSPKSGHDTVSWYQQALGQGPQFIFQYYEEEERQRGNFPDRFSGHQFPNYSSELNVNALLLGDSALYLCASSPQLGTEAFFGQGTRLTVV.

V gene TRBV25-1 combines with J gene TRBJ1-2; the D gene is possibly TRBD1 (5 bases). CDR1 and CDR2 (germline): MGHDK, SYGVNS. The CDR3 is 15 amino acids. Trimming pared 4 bases from V and 0 bases from J, leaving 12 bases between. The CDR3: CASSGGAVTNYGYTF. CDR3 sequence (DNA): TGTGCCAGCAGTGGCGGGGCAGTTACTAACTATGGCTACACCTTC.

V usage is TRBV5-6 and J usage is TRBJ2-5, with TRBD2 matching over 8 bases. Gene TRBJ2-7 matches the end of the DNA better, so the J call may be wrong. The CDR3 runs to 15 residues. CDR1 and CDR2 (germline): SGHDT, YYEEEE. The DNA of the CDR3 is TGTGCCAGCAGCCAAACCGGGACTAGTTCTTCCGAGCAGTACTTC. As protein: CASSQTGTSSSEQYF.

This clone appeared a single time. The V call is TRBV18, the J call TRBJ2-3, with D hard to call. CDR1 is KGHSH, CDR2 LQKENI, per germline. The CDR3 runs to 14 residues. V was clipped by 5 bases and J by 0 bases, with 9 bases between them. In nucleotides, the CDR3 is TGTGCCAGCTCATCCCGACTGAGCACAGATACGCAGTATTTT. The encoded protein is CASSSRLSTDTQYF.

The chain combines TRBV28 with TRBJ1-2, with 11 positions matching TRBD1. The CDR3 totals 16 residues. CDR1 is MDHEN, CDR2 SYDVKM, per germline. Trimming cost V 3 bases and J 3 bases; bases outside gene matches: 6. Written as DNA, the CDR3 is TGTGCCAGCAGTTTCCGGGACAGGGGGTTCGACTATGGCTACACCTTC. As protein: CASSFRDRGFDYGYTF.

This chain joins TRBV29-1 and TRBJ2-5; D tentatively reads TRBD1 or TRBD2 (5 bases each). This CDR3 region has 12 residues. Trimming took off 4 bases at V and 4 bases at J, with 10 bases between the two ends. The germline V gene encodes CDR1 SQVTM and CDR2 ANQGSEA. CDR3 loop: CSVGGAGETQYF. Written as DNA, the CDR3 is TGCAGCGTTGGAGGGGCGGGAGAGACCCAGTACTTC.

In regard to this clone: This sample also contains other DNA sequences that code for the same CDR3. The genes are TRBV6-5 and TRBJ2-7; D might be TRBD1 or TRBD2, each matching 5 bases. Germline V gene data show CDR1 as MNHEY and CDR2 as SVGAGI. The length of the CDR3 is 14 residues. The germline V and J ends were trimmed by 2 bases and 0 bases, with 8 bases remaining between them. This CDR3 reads CASSYRDGSYEQYF. As DNA, the CDR3 is TGTGCCAGCAGTTACCGGGACGGCTCCTACGAGCAGTACTTC.

CDR3 amino acids: CASRDILAGGTDTQYF. In DNA form, the CDR3 reads TGTGCCAGCAGGGACATACTAGCGGGAGGGACAGATACGCAGTATTTT. The rearrangement joins TRBV2 to TRBJ2-3, with TRBD2 matching 13 bases. Losses at the gene ends were 6 bases for V and 3 bases for J; bases not matched to a gene: 6. The CDR3 is made up of 16 amino acids. Germline V gene data show CDR1 as SNHLY and CDR2 as FYNNEI.

V is TRBV10-3 and J is TRBJ2-3; a possible D gene is TRBD2 (5 bases). Germline V lookup: CDR1 ENHRY, CDR2 SYGVKD. The CDR3 covers 14 residues. V gave up 7 bases and J gave up 2 bases, with 13 bases separating them. CDR3 in amino acids: CAITHTTNTDTQYF. In DNA form, the CDR3 reads TGTGCCATCACCCATACGACTAACACAGATACGCAGTATTTT.

The gene calls are TRBV4-2 and TRBJ2-3, with a possible D match to TRBD1 (5 bases). The germline V and J ends were trimmed by 4 bases and 4 bases, with 18 bases remaining between them. CDR1 LGHNA and CDR2 YNFKEQ come from the germline V gene. The CDR3 is made up of 16 amino acids. Here the CDR3 reads CASSPLSVGVADTQYF. CDR3 coding DNA: TGTGCCAGCAGCCCTCTATCGGTAGGGGTAGCAGATACGCAGTATTTT.